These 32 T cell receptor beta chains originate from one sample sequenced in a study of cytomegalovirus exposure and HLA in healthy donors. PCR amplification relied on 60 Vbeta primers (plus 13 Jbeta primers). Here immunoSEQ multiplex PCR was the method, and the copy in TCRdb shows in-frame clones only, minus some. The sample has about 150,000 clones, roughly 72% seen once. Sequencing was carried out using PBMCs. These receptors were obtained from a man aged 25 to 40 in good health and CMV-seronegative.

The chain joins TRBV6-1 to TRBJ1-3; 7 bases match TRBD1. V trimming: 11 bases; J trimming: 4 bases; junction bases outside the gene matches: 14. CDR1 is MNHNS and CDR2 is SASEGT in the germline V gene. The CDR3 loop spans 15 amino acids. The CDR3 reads CAAGWDRAFGNTIYF. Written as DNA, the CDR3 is TGTGCCGCTGGGTGGGACAGAGCTTTCGGAAACACCATATATTTT.

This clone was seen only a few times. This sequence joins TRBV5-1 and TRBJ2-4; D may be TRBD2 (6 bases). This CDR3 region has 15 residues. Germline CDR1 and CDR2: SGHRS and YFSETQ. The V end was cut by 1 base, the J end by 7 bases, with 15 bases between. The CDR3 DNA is TGCGCCAGCAGCTTGAATGGGGGGATGTGGAACATTCAGTACTTC. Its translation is CASSLNGGMWNIQYF. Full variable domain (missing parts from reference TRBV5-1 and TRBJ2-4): KAGVTQTPRYLIKTRGQQVTLSCSPISGHRSVSWYQQTPGQGLQFLFEYFSETQRNKGNFPGRFSGRQFSNSRSEMNVSTLELGDSALYLCASSLNGGMWNIQYFGAGTRLSVL.

The CDR3 DNA reads as TGTGCCAGCAGTCAGGGTATCCAAGAGACCCAGTACTTC. It encodes CASSQGIQETQYF. This chain joins TRBV6-5 and TRBJ2-5; possible D gene TRBD1, 5 bases. The CDR3 contains 13 residues. The germline V and J ends were trimmed by 5 bases and 1 base, with 8 bases remaining between them. Germline CDR1 reads MNHEY; CDR2 reads SVGAGI.

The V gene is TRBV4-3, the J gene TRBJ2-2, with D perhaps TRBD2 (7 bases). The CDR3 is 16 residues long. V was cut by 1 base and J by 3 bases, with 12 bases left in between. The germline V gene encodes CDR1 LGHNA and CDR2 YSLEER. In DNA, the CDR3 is TGCGCCAGCAGCCAAGTTGGGGGGGCTGACACCGGGGAGCTGTTTTTT. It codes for CASSQVGGADTGELFF.

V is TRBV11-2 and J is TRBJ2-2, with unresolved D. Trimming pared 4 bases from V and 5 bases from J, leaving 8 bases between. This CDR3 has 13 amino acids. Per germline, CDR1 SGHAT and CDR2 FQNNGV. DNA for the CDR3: TGTGCCAGCAGCTCGTCTCGGACCGGGGAGCTGTTTTTT. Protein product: CASSSSRTGELFF.

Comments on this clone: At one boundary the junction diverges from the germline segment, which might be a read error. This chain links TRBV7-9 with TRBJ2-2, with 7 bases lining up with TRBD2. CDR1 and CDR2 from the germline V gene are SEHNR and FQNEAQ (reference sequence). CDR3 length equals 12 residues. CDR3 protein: CSSSSGLGELFF. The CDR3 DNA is TGTTCCAGCAGCTCGGGACTAGGGGAGCTGTTTTTT.

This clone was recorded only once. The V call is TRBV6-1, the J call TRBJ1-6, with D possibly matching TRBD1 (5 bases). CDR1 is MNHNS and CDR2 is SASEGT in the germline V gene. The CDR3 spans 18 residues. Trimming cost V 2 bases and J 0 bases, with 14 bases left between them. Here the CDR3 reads CASSENMGLRSYNSPLHF. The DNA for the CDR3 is TGTGCCAGCAGTGAAAATATGGGGCTTCGCTCCTATAATTCACCCCTCCACTTT.

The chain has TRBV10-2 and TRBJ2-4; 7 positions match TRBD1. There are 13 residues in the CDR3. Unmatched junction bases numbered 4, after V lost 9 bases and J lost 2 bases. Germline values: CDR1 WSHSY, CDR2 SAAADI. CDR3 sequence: CASSTGSKNIQYF. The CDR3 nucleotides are TGCGCCAGTTCGACAGGGTCCAAAAACATTCAGTACTTC.

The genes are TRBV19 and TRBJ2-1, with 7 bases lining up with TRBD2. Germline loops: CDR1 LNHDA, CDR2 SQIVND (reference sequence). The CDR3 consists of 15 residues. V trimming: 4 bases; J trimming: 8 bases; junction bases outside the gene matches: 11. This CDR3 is CASSTLGTIEDEQFF. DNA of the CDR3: TGTGCCAGTAGTACTCTTGGGACTATTGAAGATGAGCAGTTCTTC. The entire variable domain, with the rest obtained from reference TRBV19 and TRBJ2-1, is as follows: DGGITQSPKYLFRKEGQNVTLSCEQNLNHDAMYWYRQDPGQGLRLIYYSQIVNDFQKGDIAEGYSVSREKKESFPLTVTSAQKNPTAFYLCASSTLGTIEDEQFFGPGTRLTVL.

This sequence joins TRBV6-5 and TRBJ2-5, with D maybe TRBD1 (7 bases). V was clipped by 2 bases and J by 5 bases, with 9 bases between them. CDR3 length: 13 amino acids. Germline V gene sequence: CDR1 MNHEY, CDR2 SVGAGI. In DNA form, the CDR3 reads TGTGCCAGCAGTTACCCAGGGGGGGAGACCCAGTACTTC. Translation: CASSYPGGETQYF.

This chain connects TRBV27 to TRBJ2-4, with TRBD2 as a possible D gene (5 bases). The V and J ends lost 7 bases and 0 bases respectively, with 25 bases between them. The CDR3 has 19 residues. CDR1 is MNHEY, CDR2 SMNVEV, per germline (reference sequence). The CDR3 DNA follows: TGTGCCAGCACCCAGGATACCCGGAAAGCGGACCTAGCCAAAAACATTCAGTACTTC. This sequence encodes CASTQDTRKADLAKNIQYF.

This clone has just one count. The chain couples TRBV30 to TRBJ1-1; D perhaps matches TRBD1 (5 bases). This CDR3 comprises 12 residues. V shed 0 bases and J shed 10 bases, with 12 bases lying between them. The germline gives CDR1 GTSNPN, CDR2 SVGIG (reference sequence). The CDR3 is CAWSVSGIGAFF. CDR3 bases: TGTGCCTGGAGTGTATCAGGGATCGGAGCTTTCTTT.

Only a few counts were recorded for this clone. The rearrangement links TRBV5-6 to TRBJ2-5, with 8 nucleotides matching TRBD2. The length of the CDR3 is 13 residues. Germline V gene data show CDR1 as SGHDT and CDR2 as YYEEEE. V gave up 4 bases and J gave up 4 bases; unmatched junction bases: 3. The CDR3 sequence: CASSIAGGETQYF. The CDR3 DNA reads TGTGCCAGCAGCATCGCGGGAGGAGAGACCCAGTACTTC.

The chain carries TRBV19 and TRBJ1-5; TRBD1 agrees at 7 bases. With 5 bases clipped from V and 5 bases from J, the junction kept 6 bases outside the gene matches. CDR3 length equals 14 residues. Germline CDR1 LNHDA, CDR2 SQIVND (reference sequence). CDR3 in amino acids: CASSFRGEDQPQHF. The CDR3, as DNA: TGTGCCAGTAGTTTCAGGGGGGAAGATCAGCCCCAGCATTTT.

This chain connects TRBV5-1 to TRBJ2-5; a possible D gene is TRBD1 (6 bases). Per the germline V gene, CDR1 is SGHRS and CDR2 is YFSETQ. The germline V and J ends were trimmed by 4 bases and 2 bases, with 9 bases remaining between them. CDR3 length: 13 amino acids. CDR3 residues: CASSRDIQETQYF. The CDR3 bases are TGCGCCAGCAGCCGGGACATACAAGAGACCCAGTACTTC.

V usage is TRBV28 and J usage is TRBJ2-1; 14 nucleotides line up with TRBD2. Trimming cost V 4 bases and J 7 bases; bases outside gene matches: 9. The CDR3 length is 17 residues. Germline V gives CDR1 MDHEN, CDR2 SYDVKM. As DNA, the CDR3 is TGTGCCAGCAGTTCCCCTAGGACTAGCGGGGGGATTAATGAGCAGTTCTTC. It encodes CASSSPRTSGGINEQFF.

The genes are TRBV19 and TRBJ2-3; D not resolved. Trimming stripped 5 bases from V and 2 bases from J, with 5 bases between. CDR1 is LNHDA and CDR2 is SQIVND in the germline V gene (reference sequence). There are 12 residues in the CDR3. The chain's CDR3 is CASSEATDTQYF. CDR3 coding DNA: TGTGCCAGTAGTGAAGCCACAGATACGCAGTATTTT.

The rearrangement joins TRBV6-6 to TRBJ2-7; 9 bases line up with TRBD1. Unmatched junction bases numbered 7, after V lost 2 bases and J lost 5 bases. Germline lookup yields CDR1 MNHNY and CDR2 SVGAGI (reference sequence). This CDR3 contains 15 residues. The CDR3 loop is CASSYTGTGIHEQYF. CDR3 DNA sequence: TGTGCCAGCAGTTACACCGGGACAGGGATCCACGAGCAGTACTTC.

CDR3 region: CASSLSGDTEAFF. DNA of the CDR3: TGTGCCAGCAGTTTATCAGGGGACACTGAAGCTTTCTTT. This chain joins TRBV28 and TRBJ1-1; possibly TRBD1 for D (6 bases). CDR3 length: 13 residues. The ends were cut back, 1 base at V and 3 bases at J, with 6 bases in the middle. Germline V CDR1 and CDR2: MDHEN, SYDVKM.

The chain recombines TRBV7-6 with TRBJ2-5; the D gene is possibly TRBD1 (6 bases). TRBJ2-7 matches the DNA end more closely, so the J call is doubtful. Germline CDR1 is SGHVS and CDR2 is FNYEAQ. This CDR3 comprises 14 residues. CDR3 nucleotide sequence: TGTGCCAGCAGCTTAGTAGCAGGGGACGGCGAGCAGTACTTC. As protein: CASSLVAGDGEQYF.

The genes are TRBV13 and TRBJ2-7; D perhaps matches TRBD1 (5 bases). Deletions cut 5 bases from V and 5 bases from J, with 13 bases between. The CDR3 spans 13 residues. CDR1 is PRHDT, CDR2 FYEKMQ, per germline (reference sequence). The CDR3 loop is CASSTQGIHEQYF. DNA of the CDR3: TGTGCCAGCAGCACCCAGGGTATCCACGAGCAGTACTTC.

CDR3 region: CASSPFTDTQYF. The CDR3 bases are TGCGCCAGCAGCCCTTTCACAGATACGCAGTATTTT. This rearrangement joins TRBV5-1 to TRBJ2-3; D gene uncertain. This CDR3 is built from 12 residues. CDR1 is SGHRS, CDR2 YFSETQ, per germline. V was trimmed by 4 bases and J by 2 bases, leaving 5 bases between them.

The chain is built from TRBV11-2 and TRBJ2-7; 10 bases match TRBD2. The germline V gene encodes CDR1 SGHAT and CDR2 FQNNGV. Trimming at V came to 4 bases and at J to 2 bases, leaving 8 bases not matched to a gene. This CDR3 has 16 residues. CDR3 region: CASSSLSGGGPYEQYF. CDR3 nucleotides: TGTGCCAGCAGCTCCTTAAGCGGGGGGGGACCCTACGAGCAGTACTTC.

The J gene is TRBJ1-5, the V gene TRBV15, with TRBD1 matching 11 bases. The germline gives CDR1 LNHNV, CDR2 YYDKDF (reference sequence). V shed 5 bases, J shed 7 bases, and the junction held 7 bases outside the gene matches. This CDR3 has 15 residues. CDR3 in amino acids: CATSEGQGAEQPQHF. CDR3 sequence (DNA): TGTGCCACCAGCGAAGGACAGGGGGCTGAACAGCCCCAGCATTTT.

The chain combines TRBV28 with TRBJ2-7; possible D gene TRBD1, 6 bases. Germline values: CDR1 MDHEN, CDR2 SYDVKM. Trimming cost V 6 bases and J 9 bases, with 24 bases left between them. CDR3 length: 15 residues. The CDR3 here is CASSALGYLTGWQYF. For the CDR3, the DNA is TGTGCCAGCAGCGCCCTAGGGTACCTGACAGGTTGGCAGTACTTC.

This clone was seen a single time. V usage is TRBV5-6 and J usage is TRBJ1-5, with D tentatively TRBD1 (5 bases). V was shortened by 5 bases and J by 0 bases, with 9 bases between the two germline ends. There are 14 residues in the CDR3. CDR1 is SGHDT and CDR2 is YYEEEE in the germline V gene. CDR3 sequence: CASSDSTSNQPQHF. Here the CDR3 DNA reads TGTGCCAGCAGTGACAGCACTAGCAATCAGCCCCAGCATTTT.

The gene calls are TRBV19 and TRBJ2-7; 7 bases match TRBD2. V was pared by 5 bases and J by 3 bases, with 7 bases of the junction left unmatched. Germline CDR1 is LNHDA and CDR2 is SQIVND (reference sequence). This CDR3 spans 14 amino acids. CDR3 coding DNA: TGTGCCAGTAGTCCCGACGGGGGGAACTACGAGCAGTACTTC. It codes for CASSPDGGNYEQYF.

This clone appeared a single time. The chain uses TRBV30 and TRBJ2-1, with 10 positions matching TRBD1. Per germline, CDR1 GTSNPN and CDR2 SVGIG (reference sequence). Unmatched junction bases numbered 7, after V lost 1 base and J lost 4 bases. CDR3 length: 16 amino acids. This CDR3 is CAWSETWTGGYNEQFF. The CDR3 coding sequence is TGTGCCTGGAGTGAAACATGGACAGGGGGGTACAATGAGCAGTTCTTC.

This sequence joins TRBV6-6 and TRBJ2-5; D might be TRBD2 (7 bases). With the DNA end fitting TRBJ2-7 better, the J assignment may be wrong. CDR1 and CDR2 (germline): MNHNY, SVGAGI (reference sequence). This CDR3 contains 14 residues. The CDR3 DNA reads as TGTGCCAGCAGTCCCCGGGGGGCGGCCTACGAGCAGTACTTC. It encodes CASSPRGAAYEQYF.

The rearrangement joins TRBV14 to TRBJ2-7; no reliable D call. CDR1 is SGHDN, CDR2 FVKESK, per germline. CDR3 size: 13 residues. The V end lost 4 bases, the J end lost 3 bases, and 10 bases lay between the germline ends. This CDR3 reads CASSPVGDYEQYF. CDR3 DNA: TGTGCCAGCAGCCCAGTTGGTGACTACGAGCAGTACTTC.

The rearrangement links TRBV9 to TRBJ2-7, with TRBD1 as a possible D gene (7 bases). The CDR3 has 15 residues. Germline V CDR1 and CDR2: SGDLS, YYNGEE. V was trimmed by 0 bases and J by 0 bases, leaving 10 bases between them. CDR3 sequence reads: CASSVAGDSSYEQYF. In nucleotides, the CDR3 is TGTGCCAGCAGCGTAGCGGGGGACAGCTCCTACGAGCAGTACTTC.

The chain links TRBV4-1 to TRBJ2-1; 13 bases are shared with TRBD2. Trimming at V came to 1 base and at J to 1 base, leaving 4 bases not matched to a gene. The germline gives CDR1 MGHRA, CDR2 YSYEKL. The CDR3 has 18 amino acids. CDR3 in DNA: TGCGCCAGCAGCCAAGGAACTAGCGGGGGGGGTTCCTACAATGAGCAGTTCTTC. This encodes CASSQGTSGGGSYNEQFF.